One sample yielded the 21 T cell receptor beta chains listed below, sequenced in a study of T cell changes during pregnancy in multiple sclerosis (dated by TCRdb to about 2019). The protocol used for the library was the immunoSEQ multiplex PCR assay. As stored in TCRdb, this immuneACCESS dataset retains in-frame rearrangements with V and J assigned. A fraction of the clones does not appear; measured against another copy, unresolved V genes explain less than half of the discrepancy, and the remainder lacks a known reason. Across this sample there are around 80,000 clones, with roughly 94% seen only once. The ten most abundant clones make up 0.99% of the sample. The sequencing used peripheral blood, collected in the second trimester of pregnancy. Receptor source: a female donor in good health, enrolled as a control in a pregnancy study.

This clone was observed a single time. The genes are TRBV7-2 and TRBJ2-2, with 7 bases identical to TRBD2. This CDR3 comprises 17 residues. Trimming cost V 5 bases and J 5 bases; bases outside gene matches: 14. Germline V gene data show CDR1 as SGHTA and CDR2 as FQGNSA. The CDR3 region is CASSPSVGGLRTGELFF. The CDR3 coding sequence is TGTGCCAGCAGCCCAAGCGTTGGGGGACTACGGACCGGGGAGCTGTTTTTT. Supplemented by reference TRBV7-2 and TRBJ2-2, the full variable domain reads GAGVSQSPSNKVTEKGKDVELRCDPISGHTALYWYRQSLGQGLEFLIYFQGNSAPDKSGLPSDRFSAERTGGSVSTLTIQRTQQEDSAVYLCASSPSVGGLRTGELFFGEGSRLTVL.

This sequence joins TRBV27 and TRBJ2-1; 9 nucleotides agree with TRBD2. The CDR3 has 18 amino acids. V dropped 1 base and J dropped 10; count of bases not matched to a gene: 17. The germline V gene has CDR1 MNHEY and CDR2 SMNVEV (reference sequence). The CDR3: CASSLLVLAGNREGEQFF. For the CDR3, the DNA is TGTGCCAGCAGTTTATTGGTCCTAGCGGGAAACCGGGAAGGCGAGCAGTTCTTC.

The CDR3 DNA follows: TGTGCCAGCAGTGTGCGACTAGCGGGACCCACTAATGAAAAACTGTTTTTT. Its protein product is CASSVRLAGPTNEKLFF. This sequence joins TRBV6-1 and TRBJ1-4; D is perhaps TRBD1 (5 bases). Germline-derived CDR1 and CDR2 are MNHNS and SASEGT. Trimming cost V 4 bases and J 2 bases, with 17 bases left between them. The CDR3 covers 17 residues.

V and J are TRBV13 and TRBJ2-1, with TRBD2 as a possible D gene (5 bases). The V and J ends lost 5 bases and 5 bases respectively, with 13 bases between them. The germline CDR1 and CDR2 sequences are PRHDT and FYEKMQ (reference sequence). The CDR3 contains 14 residues. CDR3: CASSPGNPNNEQFF. In DNA form, the CDR3 reads TGTGCCAGCAGCCCCGGGAACCCGAACAATGAGCAGTTCTTC.

The gene calls are TRBV19 and TRBJ1-5; D call uncertain. From germline, CDR1 is LNHDA and CDR2 SQIVND (reference sequence). The germline V and J ends were trimmed by 1 base and 0 bases, with 7 bases remaining between them. The CDR3 covers 15 residues. CDR3 sequence reads: CASSIGHNSNQPQHF. CDR3 nucleotides: TGTGCCAGTAGTATAGGGCACAATAGCAATCAGCCCCAGCATTTT.

V usage is TRBV9 and J usage is TRBJ2-7, with D maybe TRBD2 (5 bases). The germline gives CDR1 SGDLS, CDR2 YYNGEE. The CDR3 is 11 amino acids. Trimming took off 4 bases at V and 6 bases at J, with 8 bases between the two ends. The CDR3 DNA follows: TGTGCCAGCAGCTCAGGACTCGAGCAGTACTTC. Its translation is CASSSGLEQYF.

The chain recombines TRBV6-6 with TRBJ1-2, with 9 bases identical to TRBD1. CDR3 length: 16 amino acids. Germline CDR1 reads MNHNY; CDR2 reads SVGAGI (reference sequence). Trimming removed 4 bases from V and 8 bases from J; junction bases left unmatched: 14. This chain's CDR3 is CASSLFLEQGANGYTF. DNA of the CDR3: TGTGCCAGCAGTTTGTTCTTAGAACAGGGGGCTAACGGCTACACCTTC.

The J gene is TRBJ1-1, the V gene TRBV27, with D unresolved. CDR1 is MNHEY, CDR2 SMNVEV, per germline (reference sequence). The CDR3 spans 15 residues. V dropped 2 bases and J dropped 4 bases, with 14 bases sitting between them. The CDR3 spells CASSLQAPRPTEAFF. CDR3 sequence (DNA): TGTGCCAGCAGTTTACAGGCCCCCCGGCCCACTGAAGCTTTCTTT.

The CDR3 coding sequence is TGTGCCATCAGTGAAAGGGCGGGAGGGGGGTACAATGAGCAGTTCTTC. Protein sequence: CAISERAGGGYNEQFF. The gene calls are TRBV10-3 and TRBJ2-1, with 9 nucleotides matching TRBD2. Looked up from germline, CDR1 is ENHRY and CDR2 is SYGVKD. The CDR3 is 16 residues long. V gave up 3 bases and J gave up 4 bases; unmatched junction bases: 7.

A word on this clone: Relative to the germline gene, one junction end is altered; a read error may explain this. CDR3: CASTNIGIVNF. Here the CDR3 DNA reads TGTGCCAGCACCAACATCGGGATAGTTAATTTC. The chain carries TRBV28 and TRBJ1-2, with D unclear. Germline V lookup: CDR1 MDHEN, CDR2 SYDVKM. The CDR3 is 11 amino acids.

This chain links TRBV19 with TRBJ2-5, with D possibly matching TRBD1 (6 bases). V was clipped by 6 bases and J by 5 bases, with 16 bases between them. This CDR3 comprises 14 residues. CDR1 is LNHDA, CDR2 SQIVND, per germline (reference sequence). CDR3 nucleotide sequence: TGTGCCAGTAGCGGCAGGGGCGCCGGGGAGACCCAGTACTTC. Translation: CASSGRGAGETQYF.

The chain carries TRBV10-3 and TRBJ2-1; 7 nucleotides line up with TRBD1. This CDR3 has 12 amino acids. Per germline, CDR1 ENHRY and CDR2 SYGVKD. The V gene end was trimmed by 6 bases and the J gene end by 6 bases; junction bases not matched to a gene: 2. CDR3 nucleotides: TGTGCCATCAGCGCAGGGGGCAATGAGCAGTTCTTC. Translating gives CAISAGGNEQFF.

The chain carries TRBV2 and TRBJ1-4; D gene unclear. This CDR3 region has 16 residues. CDR1 is SNHLY, CDR2 FYNNEI, per germline. V lost 0 bases and J lost 2, with 10 bases in between. DNA of the CDR3: TGTGCCAGCAGTGAAGCAGCCAAGAGGACTAATGAAAAACTGTTTTTT. Amino acid sequence: CASSEAAKRTNEKLFF. The full variable domain, in which reference TRBV2 and TRBJ1-4 provide the parts outside the CDR3, is EPEVTQTPSHQVTQMGQEVILRCVPISNHLYFYWYRQILGQKVEFLVSFYNNEISEKSEIFDDQFSVERPDGSNFTLKIRSTKLEDSAMYFCASSEAAKRTNEKLFFGSGTQLSVL.

This chain uses TRBV20-1 with TRBJ1-1, with a possible D match to TRBD1 (6 bases). Trimming shortened V by 1 base and J by 7 bases, and 7 bases separated the two germline ends. The length of the CDR3 is 11 residues. Germline V gene lookup returns CDR1 DFQATT and CDR2 SNEGSKA (reference sequence). The DNA of the CDR3 is TGCAGTGCTAGAGTACAGGGTGAAGCTTTCTTT. Protein: CSARVQGEAFF.

The V call is TRBV5-1, the J call TRBJ2-6, with 7 bases aligning to TRBD1. The germline V gene encodes CDR1 SGHRS and CDR2 YFSETQ. CDR3 length equals 15 residues. V was clipped by 4 bases and J by 2 bases; unmatched bases: 3. CDR3 amino acids: CASSPQGAGANVLTF. CDR3 coding DNA: TGCGCCAGCAGCCCCCAGGGGGCTGGGGCCAACGTCCTGACTTTC.

This chain links TRBV27 with TRBJ2-5; 11 bases are shared with TRBD2. The closer fit of TRBJ2-7 to the DNA end suggests the J call may be wrong. From germline, CDR1 is MNHEY and CDR2 SMNVEV (reference sequence). The CDR3 has 18 amino acids. The CDR3 loop reads CASSLWGVAGGVGYEQYF. Written as DNA, the CDR3 is TGTGCCAGCAGTTTATGGGGGGTAGCGGGGGGGGTTGGCTACGAGCAGTACTTC.

This chain connects TRBV28 to TRBJ2-6, with 7 nucleotides matching TRBD2. The CDR3 has 15 amino acids. J lost 2 bases, V lost 5 bases, and 3 bases had no gene match. CDR1 is MDHEN and CDR2 is SYDVKM in the germline V gene. DNA for the CDR3: TGTGCCAGCAGTCCGGGGGGTCCTGGGGCCAACGTCCTGACTTTC. Encoded protein: CASSPGGPGANVLTF. Supplemented by reference TRBV28 and TRBJ2-6, the full variable domain reads DVKVTQSSRYLVKRTGEKVFLECVQDMDHENMFWYRQDPGLGLRLIYFSYDVKMKEKGDIPEGYSVSREKKERFSLILESASTNQTSMYLCASSPGGPGANVLTFGAGSRLTVL.

The chain joins TRBV4-1 to TRBJ2-7; 7 positions match TRBD1. Per germline, CDR1 MGHRA and CDR2 YSYEKL. This CDR3 contains 20 residues. V lost 3 bases and J lost 3; bases outside the gene matches: 23. CDR3 nucleotide sequence: TGCGCCAGCAGCCAGGACAGGCTCCAATCTGCCCCTCGGACCCTCTACGAGCAGTACTTC. This gives the protein CASSQDRLQSAPRTLYEQYF.

The chain combines TRBV18 with TRBJ2-1; D is undetermined. This CDR3 has 15 amino acids. Germline CDR1 and CDR2: KGHSH and LQKENI. V lost 3 bases to trimming and J lost 10 bases, with 19 bases between them. The CDR3 nucleotides are TGTGCCAGCTCACCTCGCCAGCATTCTCCCGGGGAGCAGTTCTTC. Residues: CASSPRQHSPGEQFF.

The chain has TRBV28 and TRBJ2-2, with D possibly being TRBD2 (6 bases). The V end was cut by 4 bases, the J end by 2 bases, with 8 bases between. Germline CDR1 and CDR2: MDHEN and SYDVKM. This CDR3 has 14 amino acids. The CDR3, as DNA: TGTGCCAGCAGTTACGGGGGAAACACCGGGGAGCTGTTTTTT. Its protein is CASSYGGNTGELFF.

J is TRBJ1-2 and V is TRBV7-9; D unclear. This CDR3 has 16 residues. Trimming removed 5 bases from V and 8 bases from J, with 24 bases in between. Looked up from germline, CDR1 is SEHNR and CDR2 is FQNEAQ (reference sequence). The CDR3 loop is CASSTSDPAPYGGYTF. In DNA, the CDR3 is TGTGCCAGCAGCACAAGCGACCCCGCACCCTATGGCGGCTACACCTTC.